The 2 T cell receptor beta chains given below trace back to one sample, sequenced in a study of T cells in women clearing cervical HPV infection. Here immunoSEQ multiplex PCR was the method, and the copy in TCRdb shows in-frame clones only, minus some. The table for this sample gives some 11,000 clones. Material: blood buffy coat. Receptor source: a woman between 18 and 70 years old with a cervical HPV16 infection that either progressed to CIN3+ or cleared (not recorded which).

A note on this clone: The sequence runs out 3 residues before the end of the CDR3; the remainder is reconstructed from the germline J gene. The chain joins TRBV9 to TRBJ2-7; D perhaps matches TRBD1 (7 bases). The CDR3 totals 12 residues. Germline values: CDR1 SGDLS, CDR2 YYNGEE. The ends were cut back, 4 bases at V and 6 bases at J, with 11 bases in the middle. The sequenced part of the CDR3 DNA is TGTGCCAGCAGCCCCCAGGGGGGCGAG. This translates into CASSPQGGE. The entire CDR3 sequence reads CASSPQGGEQYF.

Remarks on this clone: The CDR3 goes on 3 residues after the read ends, and that part is filled in from the germline J gene. The chain joins TRBV5-1 to TRBJ2-5; a possible D gene is TRBD2 (6 bases). V dropped 0 bases and J dropped 4 bases, with 10 bases sitting between them. CDR1 is SGHRS and CDR2 is YFSETQ in the germline V gene. This CDR3 is built from 14 residues. Partial CDR3 DNA: TGCGCCAGCAGCTTGGAGACTAGTGGAGAGACC. Protein: CASSLETSGET. The complete CDR3 reads CASSLETSGETQYF. Full variable domain (missing parts from reference TRBV5-1 and TRBJ2-5): KAGVTQTPRYLIKTRGQQVTLSCSPISGHRSVSWYQQTPGQGLQFLFEYFSETQRNKGNFPGRFSGRQFSNSRSEMNVSTLELGDSALYLCASSLETSGETQYFGPGTRLLVL.